These T cell receptor beta chains were read from a single sample in a study of cytomegalovirus exposure and HLA in healthy donors. Libraries were prepared by immunoSEQ multiplex PCR; TCRdb keeps only in-frame clonotypes and omits some of them. The table records over 45,000 clones, roughly nine tenths of them present only once. The sequencing sample was made of PBMCs. The receptors originated from a man between 18 and 29 years old in good health and CMV-seronegative. Each CDR3 is given with its conserved first and last residue. A D gene is named only where the DNA matches it firmly. Only some rows state a clone size, as once, few, many or a class for expanded clones.

>-|-|TRBV27
CASSVPGMNTEAFF
>-|-|TRBV5-1
CASSLGGGPDTQYF
>-|-|TRBV19
CASGVNGIHSGNTIYF
>TRBD2|-|TRBV6-5
CASRDTGLARHEQFF
>TRBD2|few|TRBV9
CASSVGIAGLEAEQYF
>-|-|TRBV9
CASSVSGSPDTQYF
>TRBD2|-|TRBV5-4
CASSLGRTSGSYEQYF
>TRBD1|-|TRBV5-1
CASSPGTELYEQYF
>-|-|TRBV27
CASSPITGGVSRF
>TRBD1|-|TRBV6-4
CASSLSGGSDGYTF
>TRBD2|-|TRBV7-6
CASSPGGGGSYEQYF
>-|-|TRBV20-1
CSKLLGETQYF
>-|-|TRBV28
CASSALRGYTF
>-|-|TRBV19
CASTPPGGRYEHSEAFF
>-|-|TRBV28
CASSPTGRRETQYF
>-|-|TRBV6-1
CASSEIPSYEQYF
>TRBD1|-|TRBV27
CASSPRGQGAHQPQHF
>TRBD2|few|TRBV6-6
CASSTTGLAGSGTQYF
>-|-|TRBV19
CASSRGDYEQYF
>-|once|TRBV5-1
CASSPRGYGYTF
>TRBD1|once|TRBV7-6
CASSSTGGEYNEQFF
>TRBD2|-|TRBV7-6
CASSLGRERTDTQYF
>-|-|TRBV9
CASSVGAGSSYEQYF
>TRBD1|-|TRBV2
CASSGRLEGAEAFF
>TRBD1|-|TRBV19
CASSGRGDGDRSSYEQYF
>-|-|TRBV11-1
CASSLDGGDQPQHF
>TRBD1|-|TRBV6-5
CASSSIQGASEKLFF
>-|-|TRBV2
CASRGTYNEQFF
>-|-|TRBV7-2
CASSLDPRTPYSNQPQHF
>-|-|TRBV18
CASSPEGENTEAFF
>TRBD2|-|TRBV7-2
CASSLQAGTSYEQYF
>TRBD2|-|TRBV7-2
CASSLRTSPYNEQFF
>-|-|TRBV28
CASSRDITMDNYGYTF
>TRBD1|-|TRBV6-5
CASSLNGQGLETQYF
>-|-|TRBV2
CASTFPVPGVSYNEQFF
>TRBD2|-|TRBV28
CASSLVTSGRNNEQFF
>-|-|TRBV9
CASSVASGDYGYTF
>-|-|TRBV19
CASGAELVADTQYF
>TRBD2|-|TRBV11-2
CASSLGGRDYNEQFF
>-|-|TRBV19
CASSSQHKTRYEQYF
>-|-|TRBV2
CASSDLKPDQSTDSQSSYEQYF
>-|-|TRBV4-3
CASSPRTGGDTGELFF
>TRBD1|-|TRBV11-2
CASSVGTGRGELFF
>-|-|TRBV28
CASSPTSSSHRVDDYEQYF
>TRBD2|-|TRBV19
CASSTGLAHTGELFF
>TRBD2|-|TRBV19
CASSIETLAGRVWNEQFF